The T cell receptor beta chain under discussion was sequenced for a study of T-cell memory formation after mild COVID-19. Points from the study as a whole: Specificity for SARS-CoV-2 was not confirmed among the second-wave clones peaking on day 37.

V was shortened by 0 bases and J by 8 bases, with 9 bases between the two germline ends. The CDR3 spans 14 residues. Germline CDR1 reads SGDLS; CDR2 reads YYNGEE. For this clonotype: Its target is not known.

Each CDR3 protein gets one entry after TCRdb re-called the 5' RACE reads with MiXCR. Of some 250,000 distinct CDR3 sequences in the sample, under 20% are singletons; the top ten hold under 30%. This chain connects TRBV9 to TRBJ1-6; D perhaps matches TRBD1 (5 bases). The receptor's source is a man aged 18 to 30 who had mild COVID-19 (a few samples of this study predate the infection). Cell type and time point are not known. The sequenced sample was PBMCs or a T cell subset sorted from them (not recorded which). CDR3 nucleotide sequence: TGTGCCAGCAGCGTAGGGGACGGAGATTCACCCCTCCACTTT. It encodes CASSVGDGDSPLHF. Filled out from reference TRBV9 and TRBJ1-6, the complete variable domain reads DSGVTQTPKHLITATGQRVTLRCSPRSGDLSVYWYQQSLDQGLQFLIQYYNGEERAKGNILERFSAQQFPDLHSELNLSSLELGDSALYFCASSVGDGDSPLHFGNGTRLTVT.